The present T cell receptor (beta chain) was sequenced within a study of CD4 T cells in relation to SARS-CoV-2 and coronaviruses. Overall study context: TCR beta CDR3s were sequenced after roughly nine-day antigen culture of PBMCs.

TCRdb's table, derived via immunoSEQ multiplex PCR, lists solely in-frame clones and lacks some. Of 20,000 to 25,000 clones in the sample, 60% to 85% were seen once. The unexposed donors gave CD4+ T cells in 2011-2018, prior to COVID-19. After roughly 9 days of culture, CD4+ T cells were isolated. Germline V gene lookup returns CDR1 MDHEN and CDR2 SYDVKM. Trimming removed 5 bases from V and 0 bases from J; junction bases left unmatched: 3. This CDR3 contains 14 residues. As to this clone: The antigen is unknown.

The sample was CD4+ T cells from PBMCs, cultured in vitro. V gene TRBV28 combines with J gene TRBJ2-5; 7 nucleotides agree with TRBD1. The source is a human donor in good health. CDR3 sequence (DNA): TGTGCCAGCAGTATACAGGGGTACCAAGAGACCCAGTACTTC. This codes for CASSIQGYQETQYF.